This T cell receptor beta chain was captured by sequencing in a study of T cell responses to AZD1222 COVID-19 vaccine. General study findings and limits: Compared with day 0, the breadth and depth of the Spike-specific TCR repertoire rose significantly after two doses of AZD1222. Repertoire sampling happened only post peak T cell response. In the spike-specific TCR repertoire, nearly half reportedly target unmutated variant regions.

Data came from immunoSEQ multiplex PCR; TCRdb stores just in-frame clones and leaves some out. This table holds under 150,000 clones, 80% to 95% found once. Comment on this clone: What it binds is unknown.

The CDR3 runs to 15 residues. The V and J ends lost 3 bases and 8 bases, in that order; junction bases with no gene match: 10. Germline V lookup: CDR1 MNHNS, CDR2 SASEGT. Material: peripheral blood, obtained on day 0 of AZD1222 vaccination. The V gene is TRBV6-1, the J gene TRBJ2-1; TRBD2 matches 7 bases. The TCR was taken from an adult in good health. CDR3 region: CASSEVMATSDEQFF. For the CDR3, the DNA is TGTGCCAGCAGTGAGGTTATGGCAACTAGCGATGAGCAGTTCTTC.